The clone carrying this T cell receptor (beta chain) was seen ten or more times. Antigen: not known. This entry belongs to a study of Graves' ophthalmopathy and Graves' hyperthyroidism. Whole-study findings and limits: Predictions made by the model for ophthalmopathy progression reached approximately 70% sensitivity and almost 75% specificity.

Germline V gene sequence: CDR1 SGHVS, CDR2 FQNEAQ. CDR3 length: 16 amino acids. Trimming took 4 bases from V and 5 from J; bases not matched to a gene: 11. RNA transcripts served as template for amplifying TCR beta CDR3 sequences. First-round RT-PCR with HTBI primers preceded a second-round multiplex PCR. One entry per CDR3 protein results from TCRdb running MiXCR on the multiplex PCR reads. This sample has over 450,000 distinct CDR3 sequences, with about an eighth found just once. The chain recombines TRBV7-8 with TRBJ2-5; 9 bases agree with TRBD1. The sample consisted of blood. The clonotype was recovered from a woman aged 25 to 39 with Graves' ophthalmopathy. CDR3 DNA sequence: TGTGCCAGCAGCTCCGGACAGGGGAGGGTTTGGGAGACCCAGTACTTC. Protein sequence: CASSSGQGRVWETQYF.